This TCR beta chain appears in the sequencing data of a study of OX40 agonist ivuxolimab in advanced cancers. Study at large: In this cohort, patients received ivuxolimab, an agonistic anti-OX40 (CD134) antibody.

Per the germline V gene, CDR1 is SQVTM and CDR2 is ANQGSEA. V was shortened by 7 bases and J by 2 bases, with 9 bases between the two germline ends. The CDR3 is 12 residues long. This table comes from immunoSEQ multiplex PCR, and its TCRdb copy is limited to in-frame clones, with some not included. Of almost 90,000 clones in the sample, 80% to 90% were seen once. The V gene is TRBV29-1, the J gene TRBJ2-1, with a tentative D call TRBD2 (6 bases). This sequence was found in an adult with an advanced solid tumor such as melanoma, head and neck, liver or kidney cancer. Sequencing was performed on CD4+ or CD8+ T cells sorted from blood, taken in a trial of the OX40 agonist ivuxolimab. The CDR3 nucleotides are TGCAGCGGGTTAGCGGCCTACAATGAGCAGTTCTTC. This sequence encodes CSGLAAYNEQFF.